These 12 T cell receptor beta chains were sequenced from one sample in a study of shared clonotypes between healthy human individuals. Using immunoSEQ multiplex PCR, the repertoire was profiled, and TCRdb retains in-frame clones only, with some absent. The table lists hundreds of thousands of clones, about nine tenths of them singletons. What was sequenced was memory CD8+ T cells sorted from blood. Subset reported: CD45RO+ cells pooled with CCR7-negative TemRA cells. These receptors were collected from a man aged 18 to 35 in good health.

The rearrangement links TRBV27 to TRBJ1-1; TRBD1 aligns across 9 bases. CDR1 and CDR2 (germline): MNHEY, SMNVEV (reference sequence). J lost 5 bases, V lost 4 bases, and 2 bases had no gene match. CDR3 length: 13 amino acids. In DNA, the CDR3 is TGTGCCAGCAGTTATGACAGGGGGACTGAAGCTTTCTTT. Its protein is CASSYDRGTEAFF.

The V gene is TRBV5-4, the J gene TRBJ2-7; 9 bases align to TRBD2. Germline CDR1 is SGHNT and CDR2 is YYREEE (reference sequence). The CDR3 covers 15 residues. V shed 2 bases and J 7 bases; nucleotides not matched to a gene: 10. The CDR3 protein is CASSFGGGAPQEQYF. The CDR3 nucleotides read TGTGCCAGCAGCTTTGGCGGGGGGGCACCTCAAGAGCAGTACTTC.

The chain employs TRBV5-4 and TRBJ1-2; tentative D call: TRBD1 (5 bases). This CDR3 is built from 15 residues. Germline CDR1 and CDR2: SGHNT and YYREEE (reference sequence). With 2 bases removed from V and 4 bases from J, the gap between germline ends came to 15 bases. CDR3 amino acids: CASSFRGAGLYGYTF. The CDR3 nucleotides read TGTGCCAGCAGCTTCCGTGGGGCCGGGCTCTATGGCTACACCTTC.

The genes are TRBV11-2 and TRBJ2-7, with D possibly being TRBD1 (6 bases). Trimming left V 1 base short and J 4 bases short, with 14 bases between. The CDR3 runs to 15 residues. Per the germline V gene, CDR1 is SGHAT and CDR2 is FQNNGV. In nucleotides, the CDR3 is TGTGCCAGCAGCTTAGGATCAGGGGTCGTTTACGAGCAGTACTTC. Protein sequence: CASSLGSGVVYEQYF.

The chain uses TRBV7-3 and TRBJ2-7; 9 bases are shared with TRBD1. With V trimmed by 3 bases and J by 5 bases, 5 bases remained unmatched. Germline V CDR1 and CDR2: SGHTA, FQGTGA. The CDR3 is 14 residues long. CDR3 sequence reads: CASSFTGGFDEQYF. The CDR3 DNA is TGTGCCAGCAGCTTCACAGGGGGCTTCGACGAGCAGTACTTC.

This rearrangement joins TRBV4-3 to TRBJ2-3; D is possibly TRBD1 or TRBD2 (6 bases each). CDR1 and CDR2 from the germline V gene are LGHNA and YSLEER. The CDR3 consists of 17 residues. V was trimmed by 0 bases and J by 2 bases, leaving 15 bases between them. The CDR3 DNA sequence: TGCGCCAGCAGCCAAGATTACGCGGGACAAGCCACAGATACGCAGTATTTT. Amino acids: CASSQDYAGQATDTQYF.

The chain links TRBV2 to TRBJ2-7, with 10 bases that match TRBD1. The trim removed 4 bases at V and 2 bases at J, leaving 2 bases unmatched. The CDR3 totals 14 residues. Germline V gene data show CDR1 as SNHLY and CDR2 as FYNNEI. The CDR3: CASSGDRGTYEQYF. As DNA, the CDR3 is TGTGCCAGCAGTGGGGACAGGGGAACCTACGAGCAGTACTTC.

This chain joins TRBV18 and TRBJ2-7; TRBD1 aligns across 9 bases. This CDR3 contains 15 residues. V lost 5 bases to trimming and J lost 4 bases; unmatched junction nucleotides: 9. CDR1 KGHSH and CDR2 LQKENI come from the germline V gene. CDR3 protein: CASSSTLGQGYEQYF. In nucleotides, the CDR3 is TGTGCCAGCTCATCAACTTTAGGACAGGGGTACGAGCAGTACTTC. Full variable domain (missing parts from reference TRBV18 and TRBJ2-7): NAGVMQNPRHLVRRRGQEARLRCSPMKGHSHVYWYRQLPEEGLKFMVYLQKENIIDESGMPKERFSAEFPKEGPSILRIQQVVRGDSAAYFCASSSTLGQGYEQYFGPGTRLTVT.

The V and J genes are TRBV7-9 and TRBJ2-5; the D is unclear. This CDR3 has 12 residues. Germline lookup yields CDR1 SEHNR and CDR2 FQNEAQ (reference sequence). The germline V and J ends were trimmed by 8 bases and 3 bases, with 10 bases remaining between them. CDR3 DNA sequence: TGTGCCAGCCGGACGGAAGAAGAGACCCAGTACTTC. This sequence encodes CASRTEEETQYF.

The chain uses TRBV18 and TRBJ2-7; D remains unclear. The ends were cut back, 0 bases at V and 6 bases at J, with 9 bases in the middle. This CDR3 has 13 amino acids. Germline V lookup: CDR1 KGHSH, CDR2 LQKENI. The CDR3 DNA follows: TGTGCCAGCTCACCACCGCTCAATACCGAGCAGTACTTC. Its translation is CASSPPLNTEQYF.

V and J are TRBV30 and TRBJ2-3; 8 bases match TRBD2. Unmatched junction bases numbered 7, after V lost 4 bases and J lost 1 base. This CDR3 spans 15 amino acids. Per the germline V gene, CDR1 is GTSNPN and CDR2 is SVGIG (reference sequence). CDR3 coding DNA: TGTGCCTGGACGGTTGGTAGCGGGGGCACAGATACGCAGTATTTT. This translates into CAWTVGSGGTDTQYF.

V is TRBV29-1 and J is TRBJ2-2; D is unclear. The CDR3 loop spans 12 amino acids. V lost 3 bases, J lost 6 bases, and 8 bases lay in between. Germline CDR1 is SQVTM and CDR2 is ANQGSEA. For the CDR3, the DNA is TGCAGCGTTGAGATAGATGCCGGGGAGCTGTTTTTT. Translated, it gives CSVEIDAGELFF.